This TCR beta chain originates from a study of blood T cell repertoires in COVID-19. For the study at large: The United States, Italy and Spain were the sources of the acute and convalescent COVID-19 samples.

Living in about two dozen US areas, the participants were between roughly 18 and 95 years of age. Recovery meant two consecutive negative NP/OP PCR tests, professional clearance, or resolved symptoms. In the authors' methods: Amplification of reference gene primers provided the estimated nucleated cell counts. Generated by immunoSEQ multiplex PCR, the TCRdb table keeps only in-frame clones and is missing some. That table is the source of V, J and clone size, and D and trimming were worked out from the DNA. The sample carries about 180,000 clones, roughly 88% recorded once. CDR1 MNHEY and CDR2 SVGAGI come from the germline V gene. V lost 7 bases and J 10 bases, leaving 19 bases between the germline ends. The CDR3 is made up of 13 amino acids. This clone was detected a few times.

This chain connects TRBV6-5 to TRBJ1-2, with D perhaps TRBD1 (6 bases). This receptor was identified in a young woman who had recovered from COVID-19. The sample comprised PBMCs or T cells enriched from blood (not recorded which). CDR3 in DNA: TGTGCCAGCACGAGCAACAGGGTTGTTGACTACACCTTC. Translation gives CASTSNRVVDYTF.